Presented here are 14 T cell receptor beta chains from one specimen sequenced in a study of OX40 agonist ivuxolimab in advanced cancers. The assay was immunoSEQ multiplex PCR, and TCRdb's table has in-frame clones only and misses some. This table holds 76,000 or so clones, 70% to 90% found once. Material: CD4+ or CD8+ T cells sorted from blood, obtained in a trial of the OX40 agonist ivuxolimab. The receptors originated from an adult with an advanced solid tumor such as melanoma, head and neck, liver or kidney cancer.

This chain joins TRBV5-6 and TRBJ1-2; D call uncertain. V lost 2 bases and J lost 1, with 6 bases in between. This CDR3 comprises 13 residues. Germline V gene data show CDR1 as SGHDT and CDR2 as YYEEEE. CDR3 in DNA: TGTGCCAGCAGCTTCTCCAGTAACTATGGCTACACCTTC. It is translated as CASSFSSNYGYTF.

The V gene is TRBV6-5, the J gene TRBJ1-2; 9 bases agree with TRBD1. CDR3 length equals 15 residues. J was trimmed by 7 bases and V by 4 bases; bases with no gene match: 10. Germline V gene lookup returns CDR1 MNHEY and CDR2 SVGAGI. The CDR3: CASSSPGTGIVGYTF. CDR3 nucleotide sequence: TGTGCCAGCAGTTCCCCCGGGACAGGGATTGTTGGCTACACCTTC.

This clone was seen only a few times. The chain recombines TRBV5-1 with TRBJ2-5, with 14 nucleotides matching TRBD2. Looked up from germline, CDR1 is SGHRS and CDR2 is YFSETQ. V was clipped by 4 bases and J by 7 bases; unmatched bases: 9. The length of the CDR3 is 16 residues. The CDR3 DNA reads TGCGCCAGCAGCCCCGGACTAGCGGGAGGTGGCGGGACCCAGTACTTC. It specifies CASSPGLAGGGGTQYF.

V gene TRBV15 combines with J gene TRBJ2-7; D is uncertain. V was pared by 0 bases and J by 1 base, with 19 bases between. The CDR3 length is 18 residues. CDR1 LNHNV and CDR2 YYDKDF come from the germline V gene (reference sequence). The chain's CDR3 is CATSRDPDTISGSYEQYF. DNA for the CDR3: TGTGCCACCAGCAGAGATCCCGACACAATAAGTGGTTCCTACGAGCAGTACTTC.

The chain employs TRBV11-3 and TRBJ2-7, with 7 positions matching TRBD1. Unmatched junction bases numbered 3, after V lost 4 bases and J lost 3 bases. CDR3 length: 13 amino acids. Germline CDR1 and CDR2: SGHNT and YENEEA. CDR3 sequence reads: CASSYRQGYEQYF. Here the CDR3 DNA reads TGTGCCAGCAGCTATCGACAGGGCTACGAGCAGTACTTC.

The chain carries TRBV6-5 and TRBJ2-7; 8 bases line up with TRBD1. CDR1 is MNHEY and CDR2 is SVGAGI in the germline V gene. This CDR3 region has 14 residues. V lost 4 bases and J lost 2; bases outside the gene matches: 4. CDR3 bases: TGTGCCAGCAGTTCCCCAGGGGGCCCCTACGAGCAGTACTTC. Translated, it gives CASSSPGGPYEQYF.

The genes are TRBV6-6 and TRBJ1-1; 9 bases agree with TRBD1. V shed 6 bases and J 7 bases; nucleotides not matched to a gene: 6. Germline V gene lookup returns CDR1 MNHNY and CDR2 SVGAGI (reference sequence). The CDR3 is 13 residues long. The CDR3, as DNA: TGTGCCAGCAGCAATGGACAGGGGTATGAAGCTTTCTTT. Its translation: CASSNGQGYEAFF.

This chain links TRBV11-2 with TRBJ1-2, with TRBD1 identical over 10 bases. The CDR3 consists of 17 residues. The J segment lost 3 bases and the V segment lost 0 bases, leaving 7 bases of the junction unmatched. Germline-derived CDR1 and CDR2 are SGHAT and FQNNGV. The CDR3 loop reads CASSLEPGTGVHYGYTF. CDR3 DNA sequence: TGTGCCAGCAGCTTAGAGCCCGGGACAGGGGTGCACTATGGCTACACCTTC.

The rearrangement joins TRBV5-6 to TRBJ2-1; D gene unclear. The V end was cut by 0 bases, the J end by 5 bases, with 6 bases between. From germline, CDR1 is SGHDT and CDR2 YYEEEE. This CDR3 spans 13 amino acids. CDR3: CASSLGRHNEQFF. In nucleotides, the CDR3 is TGTGCCAGCAGCTTGGGTCGACACAATGAGCAGTTCTTC.

This chain links TRBV27 with TRBJ2-7; D is perhaps TRBD1 or TRBD2 (5 bases each). The CDR3 covers 14 residues. V lost 6 bases, J lost 4 bases, and 16 bases lay in between. Germline CDR1 and CDR2: MNHEY and SMNVEV (reference sequence). The CDR3 region is CASSMDGREYEQYF. The CDR3 DNA is TGTGCCAGCAGCATGGACGGCAGGGAGTACGAGCAGTACTTC.

The rearrangement joins TRBV6-6 to TRBJ1-2, with TRBD1 as a possible D gene (6 bases). Looked up from germline, CDR1 is MNHNY and CDR2 is SVGAGI (reference sequence). V was shortened by 2 bases and J by 4 bases, with 17 bases between the two germline ends. The CDR3 has 16 residues. CDR3 protein: CASSYRGQEGSYGYTF. The CDR3 DNA reads TGTGCCAGCAGTTACCGGGGGCAAGAAGGGTCCTATGGCTACACCTTC.

This clone has just a few counts. Other DNA sequences from this sample encode an identical CDR3 as well. The chain recombines TRBV11-1 with TRBJ1-2; 7 bases fit TRBD1. The ends lost 5 bases at V and 2 bases at J; junction bases unmatched: 5. This CDR3 has 14 residues. Per germline, CDR1 SGHAT and CDR2 FQDESV (reference sequence). CDR3 coding DNA: TGTGCCAGCAGCCGTGGGACAGCGAACTATGGCTACACCTTC. Translated: CASSRGTANYGYTF.

This chain links TRBV30 with TRBJ1-2, with D possibly matching TRBD1 (5 bases). The V gene lost 3 bases and the J gene lost 3 bases, with 14 bases spanning the gap. The CDR3 contains 14 residues. Germline CDR1 GTSNPN, CDR2 SVGIG (reference sequence). CDR3 bases: TGTGCCTGGAGGCAGACAGTCCACTACTATGGCTACACCTTC. Translated, it gives CAWRQTVHYYGYTF.

The J gene is TRBJ1-5, the V gene TRBV7-3, with D perhaps TRBD1 (6 bases). Germline V gives CDR1 SGHTA, CDR2 FQGTGA. V lost 5 bases, J lost 7 bases, and 15 bases lay in between. This CDR3 has 14 amino acids. The CDR3 DNA reads as TGTGCCAGCAGCCCACGCAGGGGAGGGCAGCCCCAGCATTTT. This codes for CASSPRRGGQPQHF.